This record concerns one TCR beta chain sequence. This sample was included in a study of blood T cell repertoires in COVID-19. Study in general: From the United States, Italy and Spain came samples of acute and convalescent COVID-19. PBMCs, B-cell-depleted T cells, or T cells were the source of the cDNA or gDNA that made up the material.

This CDR3 is 15 amino acids long. In germline, CDR1 is KGHSH, CDR2 LQKENI. Unmatched junction bases numbered 0, after V lost 0 bases and J lost 1 base. Profiled with immunoSEQ multiplex PCR; TCRdb holds only in-frame clones, not every one. Of 140,000 or so clones detected, about 90% appear once; the ten largest clones hold 1.7%. The sequenced sample consisted of peripheral blood. The V call is TRBV18, the J call TRBJ2-3; 8 bases fit TRBD2. The TCR originated in a woman between 50 and 59 years old with acute or convalescent COVID-19. The CDR3 sequence is CASSPPSGGTDTQYF. The CDR3 DNA reads as TGTGCCAGCTCACCACCTAGCGGGGGCACAGATACGCAGTATTTT.